The 17 T cell receptor beta chains presented below share a single source sample, sequenced in a study of shared clonotypes between healthy human individuals. The method was immunoSEQ multiplex PCR; TCRdb's version includes in-frame clones alone and lacks a portion of them. The data show approximately 530,000 clones, about 96% seen once. Sequenced material: naive CD4+ T cells sorted from blood. The subset was: CD45RA+ positively selected. The receptors originated from a woman aged 25-40 years in good health.

This clone was counted a single time. V usage is TRBV25-1 and J usage is TRBJ2-7, with D hard to call. V lost 5 bases and J 5 bases, leaving 19 bases between the germline ends. CDR3 length: 15 amino acids. Germline CDR1 reads MGHDK; CDR2 reads SYGVNS. The CDR3 is CASSKSVVGSHEQYF. In DNA form, the CDR3 reads TGTGCCAGCAGTAAGAGTGTGGTAGGTTCCCACGAGCAGTACTTC.

V and J are TRBV28 and TRBJ2-3, with 9 bases fitting TRBD2. This CDR3 comprises 15 residues. V shed 1 base and J 5 bases; nucleotides not matched to a gene: 4. Germline V gene data show CDR1 as MDHEN and CDR2 as SYDVKM. CDR3 in DNA: TGTGCCAGCAGTTTATTAGCGGGAGCTGGAGATACGCAGTATTTT. This gives the protein CASSLLAGAGDTQYF.

This CDR3 is CAWSRRRGSRVNTEAFF. The CDR3, as DNA: TGTGCCTGGAGTAGGCGGCGGGGGAGTAGAGTGAACACTGAAGCTTTCTTT. The gene calls are TRBV30 and TRBJ1-1, with a tentative D call TRBD1 (5 bases). The CDR3 spans 17 residues. V lost 2 bases, J lost 0 bases, and 19 bases lay in between. Germline CDR1 reads GTSNPN; CDR2 reads SVGIG (reference sequence).

CDR3 coding DNA: TGTGCCAGCAGGCCCCCGGGACTCAACCCCACAGATACGCAGTATTTT. It specifies CASRPPGLNPTDTQYF. V and J are TRBV27 and TRBJ2-3, with D possibly TRBD2 on 6 matching bases. Trimming pared 6 bases from V and 2 bases from J, leaving 18 bases between. CDR1 and CDR2 from the germline V gene are MNHEY and SMNVEV (reference sequence). This CDR3 spans 16 amino acids.

With regard to this clone: This specimen includes other DNA sequences encoding the same CDR3. J is TRBJ1-1 and V is TRBV7-9, with D hard to call. CDR1 SEHNR and CDR2 FQNEAQ come from the germline V gene (reference sequence). The CDR3 has 13 residues. V was pared by 1 base and J by 0 bases, with 3 bases between. The DNA of the CDR3 is TGTGCCAGCAGCTTAGAGGTGAACACTGAAGCTTTCTTT. Protein sequence: CASSLEVNTEAFF.

The CDR3 spells CASSFSGGAQPQHF. In DNA form, the CDR3 reads TGTGCCAGCAGTTTTTCTGGGGGCGCCCAGCCCCAGCATTTT. This chain uses TRBV28 with TRBJ1-5; D might be TRBD1 (6 bases). CDR1 and CDR2 from the germline V gene are MDHEN and SYDVKM. This CDR3 is built from 14 residues. With 3 bases removed from V and 7 bases from J, the gap between germline ends came to 13 bases.

The V gene is TRBV19, the J gene TRBJ1-2; unclear D gene. Per the germline V gene, CDR1 is LNHDA and CDR2 is SQIVND (reference sequence). Trimming removed 10 bases from V and 5 bases from J, with 11 bases in between. This CDR3 is 11 amino acids long. This chain's CDR3 is CATVDGYGYTF. CDR3 bases: TGTGCCACCGTGGACGGATATGGCTACACCTTC.

The V gene is TRBV5-1, the J gene TRBJ2-2; D unresolved. Trimming pared 1 base from V and 6 bases from J, leaving 7 bases between. Germline CDR1 and CDR2: SGHRS and YFSETQ. The CDR3 length is 13 residues. DNA of the CDR3: TGCGCCAGCAGCTTGTTGGACCCCGGGGAGCTGTTTTTT. The encoded protein is CASSLLDPGELFF.

This chain uses TRBV28 with TRBJ1-2; TRBD1 matches at 9 bases. Germline loops: CDR1 MDHEN, CDR2 SYDVKM. The CDR3 contains 14 residues. V lost 5 bases, J lost 8 bases, and 9 bases stayed unmatched. The CDR3 spells CASSIPGQGFGYTF. CDR3 DNA sequence: TGTGCCAGCAGTATCCCGGGACAGGGTTTCGGCTACACCTTC.

This chain links TRBV11-2 with TRBJ1-1, with D perhaps matching TRBD1 (5 bases). Trimming left V 3 bases short and J 1 base short, with 12 bases between. Per germline, CDR1 SGHAT and CDR2 FQNNGV. This CDR3 is 15 amino acids long. Here the CDR3 DNA reads TGTGCCAGCAGCTTCAAGGGACTTTCGAACACTGAAGCTTTCTTT. Translation: CASSFKGLSNTEAFF. Full variable domain (missing parts from reference TRBV11-2 and TRBJ1-1): EAGVAQSPRYKIIEKRQSVAFWCNPISGHATLYWYQQILGQGPKLLIQFQNNGVVDDSQLPKDRFSAERLKGVDSTLKIQPAKLEDSAVYLCASSFKGLSNTEAFFGQGTRLTVV.

The chain is built from TRBV2 and TRBJ1-5, with D hard to call. Trimming stripped 4 bases from V and 9 bases from J, with 13 bases between. The CDR3 has 13 amino acids. Germline V gives CDR1 SNHLY, CDR2 FYNNEI. Written as DNA, the CDR3 is TGTGCCAGCAGTGCCCGGGAGGGTGGGCCCCAGCATTTT. Translating gives CASSAREGGPQHF.

The chain is built from TRBV2 and TRBJ2-1; possible D gene TRBD2, 5 bases. Germline V gene lookup returns CDR1 SNHLY and CDR2 FYNNEI. The V end lost 4 bases, the J end lost 8 bases, and 27 bases lay between the germline ends. CDR3 length: 18 residues. DNA of the CDR3: TGTGCCAGCAGTGGTAAAATACTAGTCAGTATCGGGTCGGATGAGCAGTTCTTC. This sequence encodes CASSGKILVSIGSDEQFF.

This chain joins TRBV30 and TRBJ2-7, with 7 positions matching TRBD1. CDR3 length: 14 amino acids. The germline CDR1 and CDR2 sequences are GTSNPN and SVGIG (reference sequence). The junction had 10 bases not matched to a gene; V was cut back by 5 bases and J by 3 bases. CDR3 loop: CAWEHKAGGYEQYF. CDR3 coding DNA: TGTGCCTGGGAACATAAAGCAGGGGGCTACGAGCAGTACTTC.

This sequence joins TRBV11-1 and TRBJ2-7; unclear D gene. CDR1 SGHAT and CDR2 FQDESV come from the germline V gene (reference sequence). V lost 5 bases to trimming and J lost 0 bases, with 11 bases between them. The CDR3 has 14 residues. The CDR3 reads CASSIDRSSYEQYF. DNA of the CDR3: TGTGCCAGCAGCATTGACCGGTCCTCCTACGAGCAGTACTTC.

The gene calls are TRBV5-6 and TRBJ2-4, with 7 bases lining up with TRBD1. Germline V gene sequence: CDR1 SGHDT, CDR2 YYEEEE. The CDR3 spans 19 residues. The J segment lost 9 bases and the V segment lost 4 bases, leaving 25 bases of the junction unmatched. The CDR3 protein is CASSPESMVTGTVLPIQYF. The CDR3 DNA reads TGTGCCAGCAGCCCCGAGTCCATGGTGACCGGGACAGTACTTCCCATTCAGTACTTC.

With regard to this clone: Other DNA sequences from this sample encode an identical CDR3 as well. This chain connects TRBV28 to TRBJ2-7; D is uncertain. The germline CDR1 and CDR2 sequences are MDHEN and SYDVKM. The CDR3 totals 11 residues. The ends were cut back, 2 bases at V and 4 bases at J, with 3 bases in the middle. The CDR3 is CASSLRYEQYF. In DNA form, the CDR3 reads TGTGCCAGCAGTTTAAGGTACGAGCAGTACTTC.

V is TRBV28 and J is TRBJ2-7; D not certain. The CDR3 has 14 residues. V shed 6 bases and J shed 5 bases, with 17 bases lying between them. CDR1 MDHEN and CDR2 SYDVKM come from the germline V gene. The CDR3 nucleotides are TGTGCCAGCAGATCACCTATTAGGTTCCACGAGCAGTACTTC. Amino acid sequence: CASRSPIRFHEQYF.